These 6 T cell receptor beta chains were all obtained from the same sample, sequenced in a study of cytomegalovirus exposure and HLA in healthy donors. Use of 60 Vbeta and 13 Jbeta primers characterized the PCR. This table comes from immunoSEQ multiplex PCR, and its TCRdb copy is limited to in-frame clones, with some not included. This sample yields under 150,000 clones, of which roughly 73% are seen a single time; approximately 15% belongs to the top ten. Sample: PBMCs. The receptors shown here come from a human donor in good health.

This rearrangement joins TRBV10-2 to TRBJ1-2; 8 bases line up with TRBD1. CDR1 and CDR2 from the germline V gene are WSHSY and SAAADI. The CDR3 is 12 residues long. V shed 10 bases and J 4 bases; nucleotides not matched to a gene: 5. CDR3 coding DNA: TGCGCCATCTCACAGGGGGGCTATGGCTACACCTTC. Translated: CAISQGGYGYTF.

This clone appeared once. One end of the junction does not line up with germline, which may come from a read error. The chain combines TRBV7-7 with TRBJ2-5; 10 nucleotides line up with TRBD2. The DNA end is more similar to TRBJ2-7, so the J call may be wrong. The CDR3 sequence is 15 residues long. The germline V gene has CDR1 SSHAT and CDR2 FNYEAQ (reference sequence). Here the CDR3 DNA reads TGTGCTAGCAGCTTAGGCCTAGCGGGGGCCCACGAGCAGTACTTC. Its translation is CASSLGLAGAHEQYF.

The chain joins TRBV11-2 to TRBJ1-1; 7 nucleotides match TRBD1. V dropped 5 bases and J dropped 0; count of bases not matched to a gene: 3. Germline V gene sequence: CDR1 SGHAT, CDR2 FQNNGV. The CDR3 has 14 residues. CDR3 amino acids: CASSADRVNTEAFF. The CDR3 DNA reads TGTGCCAGCAGCGCCGACAGGGTGAACACTGAAGCTTTCTTT.

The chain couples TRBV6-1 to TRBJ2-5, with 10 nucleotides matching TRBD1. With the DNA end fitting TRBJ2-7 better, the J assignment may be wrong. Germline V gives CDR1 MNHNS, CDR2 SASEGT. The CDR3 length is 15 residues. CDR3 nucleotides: TGTGCCAGCAGTGAAGTAGGACAGGGGGCCTACGAGCAGTACTTC. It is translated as CASSEVGQGAYEQYF.

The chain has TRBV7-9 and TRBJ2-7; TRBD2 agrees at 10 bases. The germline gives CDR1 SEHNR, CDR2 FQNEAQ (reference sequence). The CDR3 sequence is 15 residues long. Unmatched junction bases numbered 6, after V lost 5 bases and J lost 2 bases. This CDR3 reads CASSRLAGYPYEQYF. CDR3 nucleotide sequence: TGTGCCAGCAGCCGACTAGCGGGCTACCCCTACGAGCAGTACTTC.

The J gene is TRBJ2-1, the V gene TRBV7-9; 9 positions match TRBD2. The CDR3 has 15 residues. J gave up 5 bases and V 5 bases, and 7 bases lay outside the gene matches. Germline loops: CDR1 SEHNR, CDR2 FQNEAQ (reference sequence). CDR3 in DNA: TGTGCCAGCAGCCCCCGACTAGCGGTTCACAATGAGCAGTTCTTC. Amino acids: CASSPRLAVHNEQFF.